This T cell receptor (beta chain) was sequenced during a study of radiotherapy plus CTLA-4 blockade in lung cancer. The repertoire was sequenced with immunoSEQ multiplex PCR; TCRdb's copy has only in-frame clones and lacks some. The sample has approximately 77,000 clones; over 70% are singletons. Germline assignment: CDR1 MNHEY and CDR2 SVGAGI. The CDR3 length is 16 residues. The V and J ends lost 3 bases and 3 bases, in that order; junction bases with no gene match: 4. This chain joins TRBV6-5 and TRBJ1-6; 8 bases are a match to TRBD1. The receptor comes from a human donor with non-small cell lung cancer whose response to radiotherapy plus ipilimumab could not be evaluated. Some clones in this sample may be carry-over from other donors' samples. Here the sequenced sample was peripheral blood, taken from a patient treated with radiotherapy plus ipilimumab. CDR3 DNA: TGTGCCAGCAGTTATAAGGACAGGGTCTATAATTCACCCCTCCACTTT. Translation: CASSYKDRVYNSPLHF.